The rows below give T cell receptor beta chains drawn from one sample of a study of T cells in Graves' hyperthyroidism and ophthalmopathy. Each CDR3 protein is one row after TCRdb ran MiXCR on the multiplex PCR reads. This table holds some 580,000 distinct CDR3 sequences, about 16% found once. The specimen sequenced was blood. These receptors were obtained from a woman between 40 and 55 years old with Graves' ophthalmopathy. Each CDR3 is given with its conserved first and last residue. The D gene is left open where the match is weak. For some rows the clone size is stated as once, few or many, or as a class when expanded; others skip it.

few	TRBV6-2/TRBV6-3	TRBJ1-1	TRBD1	CASSYGDRRTWAFF	TGTGCCAGCAGTTATGGGGACAGACGAACCTGGGCTTTCTTT
once	TRBV20-1	TRBJ1-5	NA	CSARDGSRSNQPQHF	TGCAGTGCTAGAGACGGGAGCCGGAGCAATCAGCCCCAGCATTTT
many	TRBV6-1	TRBJ1-1	NA	CASSPWGNTEAFF	TGTGCCAGCAGCCCCTGGGGGAACACTGAAGCTTTCTTT
many	TRBV7-8	TRBJ2-5	NA	CASSLARVRVSLQETQYF	TGTGCCAGCAGCTTAGCGCGTGTTAGGGTCTCCCTACAAGAGACCCAGTACTTC
NA	TRBV28	TRBJ1-6	NA	CASSMRGGSPLHF	TGTGCCAGCAGCATGAGGGGGGGATCACCCCTCCACTTT
many	TRBV2	TRBJ2-5	TRBD2	CASSWTSGGGETQYF	TGTGCCAGCAGTTGGACTAGCGGGGGTGGGGAGACCCAGTACTTC
many	TRBV28	TRBJ2-6	NA	CASSRSYSGANVLTF	TGTGCCAGCAGTCGCTCTTACTCTGGGGCCAACGTCCTGACTTTC
few	TRBV3-1	TRBJ2-1	TRBD2	CASSRYSGGADNEQFF	TGTGCCAGCAGCCGTTACAGCGGGGGGGCAGACAATGAGCAGTTCTTC
NA	TRBV9	TRBJ2-7	NA	CASSVGGTTYEQYF	TGTGCCAGCAGCGTAGGCGGGACAACCTACGAGCAGTACTTC
few	TRBV10-3	TRBJ2-5	NA	CAISDSAETQYF	TGTGCCATCAGTGATTCCGCGGAGACCCAGTACTTC
NA	TRBV4-2	TRBJ2-3	NA	CASSPLTNRGGSTDTQYF	TGTGCCAGCAGCCCTCTCACGAACAGGGGGGGAAGCACAGATACGCAGTATTTT
once	TRBV4-2	TRBJ2-1	TRBD1	CASSQEGQGAYNEQFF	TGTGCCAGCAGCCAAGAAGGGCAGGGGGCCTACAATGAGCAGTTCTTC
NA	TRBV3-1	TRBJ2-2	TRBD1	CASSQAKGAGNTGELFF	TGTGCCAGCAGCCAAGCAAAGGGGGCAGGAAACACCGGGGAGCTGTTTTTT
many	TRBV30	TRBJ1-2	NA	CAWKGRTSFYGYTF	TGTGCCTGGAAGGGGAGAACCTCCTTCTATGGCTACACCTTC
many	TRBV2	TRBJ2-1	NA	CASSGLEQFF	TGTGCCAGCAGCGGCTTGGAGCAGTTCTTC
few	TRBV3-1	TRBJ2-7	TRBD2	CASSKLAGVEQYF	TGTGCCAGCAGCAAACTAGCGGGAGTTGAGCAGTACTTC
NA	TRBV25-1	TRBJ2-3	NA	CASSGPNRADTQYF	TGTGCCAGCAGTGGGCCAAACAGGGCAGATACGCAGTATTTT
many	TRBV12-3/TRBV12-4	TRBJ2-1	TRBD2	CASSFGGDRIYNEQFF	TGTGCCAGCAGTTTTGGGGGGGACCGAATCTACAATGAGCAGTTCTTC
few	TRBV19	TRBJ2-3	NA	CASSMEDTQYF	TGTGCCAGTAGTATGGAAGATACGCAGTATTTT
few	TRBV27	TRBJ2-1	TRBD1	CASSEQGAAYNEQFF	TGTGCCAGCAGCGAACAGGGGGCCGCCTACAATGAGCAGTTCTTC
many	TRBV9	TRBJ1-1	NA	CASSRDGGRAEAFF	TGTGCCAGCAGCCGTGATGGGGGTAGGGCTGAAGCTTTCTTT
NA	TRBV7-9	TRBJ2-2	NA	CASSLVPGSPGELFF	TGTGCCAGCAGCTTAGTTCCAGGGTCCCCCGGGGAGCTGTTTTTT
many	TRBV11-1	TRBJ2-1	NA	CASRVHTDNEQFF	TGTGCCAGCAGAGTGCATACGGACAATGAGCAGTTCTTC
NA	TRBV7-2	TRBJ1-2	TRBD1	CASSYSGTEEGYTF	TGTGCCAGCAGCTACTCCGGGACAGAGGAAGGCTACACCTTC
few	TRBV19	TRBJ2-1	NA	CASKRGRDGSSYNEQFF	TGTGCCAGTAAGAGAGGTCGGGACGGGAGCTCCTACAATGAGCAGTTCTTC
many	TRBV7-2	TRBJ2-1	NA	CASSLASGGVYNEQFF	TGTGCCAGCAGCTTAGCTTCCGGGGGCGTCTACAATGAGCAGTTCTTC
NA	TRBV3-1	TRBJ1-6	NA	CASTTGGQNSPLHF	TGTGCCAGCACCACCGGGGGCCAGAATTCACCCCTCCACTTT
NA	TRBV25-1	TRBJ1-6	NA	CASSDHGALHSPLHF	TGTGCCAGCAGTGATCACGGGGCACTTCATTCACCCCTCCACTTT
many	TRBV19	TRBJ2-3	NA	CASSIQATSTDTQYF	TGTGCCAGTAGTATCCAAGCGACTAGCACAGATACGCAGTATTTT
many	TRBV7-2	TRBJ2-1	TRBD1	CASSFPGQHPYNEQFF	TGTGCCAGCAGCTTCCCGGGACAGCACCCCTACAATGAGCAGTTCTTC
NA	TRBV20-1	TRBJ2-7	NA	CSVPGRISYEQYF	TGCAGTGTCCCGGGACGGATATCCTACGAGCAGTACTTC
many	TRBV2	TRBJ1-2	NA	CASSESLQPYGYTF	TGTGCCAGCAGTGAATCCCTGCAGCCTTATGGCTACACCTTC
many	TRBV7-9	TRBJ2-1	TRBD1	CASSSRTGGWNEQFF	TGTGCCAGCAGCTCGCGGACAGGGGGGTGGAATGAGCAGTTCTTC
many	TRBV13	TRBJ1-2	NA	CASSLGGLFGYTF	TGTGCCAGCAGCTTAGGGGGCCTCTTTGGCTACACCTTC
NA	TRBV20-1	TRBJ2-3	TRBD2	CSARRLAGGLTDTQYF	TGCAGTGCTAGAAGACTAGCGGGAGGGTTGACAGATACGCAGTATTTT
many	TRBV20-1	TRBJ2-5	NA	CSATGRQGTQYF	TGCAGTGCAACTGGTCGCCAAGGGACCCAGTACTTC
many	TRBV3-1	TRBJ1-1	NA	CASSQAEGRRAFF	TGTGCCAGCAGCCAGGCAGAGGGGAGGAGAGCTTTCTTT
many	TRBV20-1	TRBJ1-5	NA	CSAPEQGNQPQHF	TGCAGTGCACCGGAACAGGGAAATCAGCCCCAGCATTTT
many	TRBV12-3/TRBV12-4	TRBJ1-4	NA	CASSNRQNEKLFF	TGTGCCAGCAGTAACAGACAGAATGAAAAACTGTTTTTT
NA	TRBV19	TRBJ1-1	NA	CASRQGHPNTEAFF	TGTGCCAGTAGACAGGGACACCCGAACACTGAAGCTTTCTTT
many	TRBV4-1	TRBJ2-7	TRBD1	CASSQVTGLTYEQYF	TGCGCCAGCAGCCAAGTGACAGGGCTAACCTACGAGCAGTACTTC
many	TRBV3-1	TRBJ2-7	NA	CASSSRVSHEQYF	TGTGCCAGCAGCTCCCGGGTTAGCCACGAGCAGTACTTC
few	TRBV6-1	TRBJ1-4	TRBD1	CASRTGTGGFANEKLFF	TGTGCCAGCCGCACCGGGACAGGGGGCTTTGCTAATGAAAAACTGTTTTTT
many	TRBV2	TRBJ2-5	TRBD1	CASRGDRVQETQYF	TGTGCCAGCAGGGGGGACAGGGTCCAAGAGACCCAGTACTTC
many	TRBV2	TRBJ2-1	TRBD1	CASRIGQGTGNEQFF	TGTGCCAGCAGAATCGGACAGGGGACGGGGAATGAGCAGTTCTTC